The 27 T cell receptor beta chains listed next were all sequenced from one sample in a study of blood T cell repertoires in COVID-19. Sequencing used immunoSEQ multiplex PCR; TCRdb keeps in-frame clones, though not all of them. The sample lists more than 90,000 clones; around 76% were seen once. The source material was peripheral blood. These TCRs come from a man of 80 years or more with acute or convalescent COVID-19.

V is TRBV7-8 and J is TRBJ2-1; 13 bases agree with TRBD2. Trimming cost V 5 bases and J 8 bases; bases outside gene matches: 15. CDR1 SGHVS and CDR2 FQNEAQ come from the germline V gene. The CDR3 runs 18 residues. Written as DNA, the CDR3 is TGTGCCAGCAGCCAGACTAGCGGGAGGCCAAAGGGGGTTGATGAGCAGTTCTTC. Translated: CASSQTSGRPKGVDEQFF.

This chain links TRBV5-4 with TRBJ2-3; D not certain. V was trimmed by 1 base and J by 3 bases, leaving 15 bases between them. Germline V gene sequence: CDR1 SGHNT, CDR2 YYREEE (reference sequence). The CDR3 consists of 16 residues. This CDR3 is CASSLNRASQTDTQYF. Here the CDR3 DNA reads TGTGCCAGCAGCTTGAATCGAGCTAGTCAGACAGATACGCAGTATTTT.

This sequence joins TRBV5-1 and TRBJ2-7; 7 bases match TRBD2. The junction had 8 bases not matched to a gene; V was cut back by 0 bases and J by 2 bases. Germline CDR1 SGHRS, CDR2 YFSETQ. The CDR3 is made up of 16 amino acids. DNA for the CDR3: TGCGCCAGCAGCTTGGAAGAGCGGGGCCCCCCCTACGAGCAGTACTTC. Translation gives CASSLEERGPPYEQYF.

CDR3 protein: CASSPSSGRGETQYF. CDR3 sequence (DNA): TGCGCCAGCAGTCCAAGTAGCGGGAGGGGAGAGACCCAGTACTTC. This chain uses TRBV10-1 with TRBJ2-5; 11 nucleotides agree with TRBD2. The CDR3 consists of 15 residues. CDR1 is WNHNN, CDR2 SYGVQD, per germline (reference sequence). The V segment lost 5 bases and the J segment 4 bases; nucleotides outside the gene matches: 6.

The genes are TRBV5-1 and TRBJ2-1; 9 nucleotides align to TRBD2. Trimming took 0 bases from V and 5 from J; bases not matched to a gene: 3. CDR3 length equals 15 residues. The germline gives CDR1 SGHRS, CDR2 YFSETQ. The CDR3 is CASSLEGTSNNEQFF. CDR3 in DNA: TGCGCCAGCAGCTTGGAGGGGACTAGCAACAATGAGCAGTTCTTC.

The chain uses TRBV5-1 and TRBJ1-5; D gene ambiguous. In germline, CDR1 is SGHRS, CDR2 YFSETQ. The CDR3 length is 14 residues. The V gene lost 3 bases and the J gene lost 0 bases, with 7 bases spanning the gap. The CDR3 DNA sequence: TGCGCCAGCAGCTCCGGACTTAGCAATCAGCCCCAGCATTTT. This codes for CASSSGLSNQPQHF. The full variable domain, rest sourced from reference TRBV5-1 and TRBJ1-5, is KAGVTQTPRYLIKTRGQQVTLSCSPISGHRSVSWYQQTPGQGLQFLFEYFSETQRNKGNFPGRFSGRQFSNSRSEMNVSTLELGDSALYLCASSSGLSNQPQHFGDGTRLSIL.

The chain links TRBV7-2 to TRBJ1-6; 9 bases match TRBD1. This CDR3 region has 16 residues. The J segment lost 9 bases and the V segment lost 3 bases, leaving 9 bases of the junction unmatched. The germline gives CDR1 SGHTA, CDR2 FQGNSA. The CDR3 DNA follows: TGTGCCAGCAGCTTCGACTTAGGACAGGGGTCTTCACCCCTCCACTTT. Translating gives CASSFDLGQGSSPLHF.

The rearrangement links TRBV19 to TRBJ2-7, with D unclear. CDR1 LNHDA and CDR2 SQIVND come from the germline V gene (reference sequence). The CDR3 spans 11 residues. Between the trimmed V and J ends, which lost 5 bases and 7 bases, there was a span of 9 bases. For the CDR3, the DNA is TGTGCCAGTAGTTCCGAGCTGGAGCAGTACTTC. It specifies CASSSELEQYF.

V gene TRBV7-2 combines with J gene TRBJ2-1; 7 bases align to TRBD1. The germline V gene encodes CDR1 SGHTA and CDR2 FQGNSA. The CDR3 spans 12 residues. J lost 8 bases, V lost 4 bases, and 2 bases had no gene match. In DNA form, the CDR3 reads TGTGCCAGCAGCTCACAGGGGTATGAGCAGTTCTTC. This codes for CASSSQGYEQFF.

The V and J genes are TRBV28 and TRBJ1-5, with 8 positions matching TRBD1. Germline V lookup: CDR1 MDHEN, CDR2 SYDVKM. This CDR3 comprises 16 residues. V shed 2 bases and J 7 bases; nucleotides not matched to a gene: 10. This CDR3 is CASSLKGGTGVQPQHF. The CDR3 region has the DNA TGTGCCAGCAGTTTAAAGGGGGGGACAGGTGTCCAGCCCCAGCATTTT.

This chain links TRBV6-4 with TRBJ2-3, with 10 positions matching TRBD2. V shed 3 bases, J shed 2 bases, and the junction held 2 bases outside the gene matches. This CDR3 has 15 residues. Germline V gives CDR1 MRHNA, CDR2 SNTAGT. The DNA for the CDR3 is TGTGCCAGCAGTGAAGCGGGGGGGACCACAGATACGCAGTATTTT. It specifies CASSEAGGTTDTQYF.

The rearrangement joins TRBV15 to TRBJ2-5; D not certain. Trimming removed 7 bases at V and 0 bases at J, with 6 bases between. Per the germline V gene, CDR1 is LNHNV and CDR2 is YYDKDF (reference sequence). This CDR3 spans 12 amino acids. The CDR3 loop reads CATTRDQETQYF. CDR3 coding DNA: TGTGCCACCACCCGAGACCAAGAGACCCAGTACTTC.

The chain employs TRBV18 and TRBJ1-1, with 7 bases matching TRBD1. The CDR3 covers 15 residues. V trimming: 0 bases; J trimming: 4 bases; junction bases outside the gene matches: 5. Germline V gene sequence: CDR1 KGHSH, CDR2 LQKENI. CDR3 residues: CASSPPSGGGTEAFF. The DNA for the CDR3 is TGTGCCAGCTCACCACCCTCAGGGGGAGGCACTGAAGCTTTCTTT.

The rearrangement uses TRBV18 and TRBJ2-7, with D hard to call. Between the trimmed V and J ends, which lost 5 bases and 3 bases, there was a span of 8 bases. The V gene's germline CDR1 is KGHSH and CDR2 LQKENI. The CDR3 is 12 amino acids. The CDR3 DNA follows: TGTGCCAGCTCAATTCAGGACTACGAGCAGTACTTC. Encoded protein: CASSIQDYEQYF.

This clone was seen a handful of times. CDR3 sequence: CASFSQGAAGNTIYF. The DNA of the CDR3 is TGTGCCAGTTTCTCTCAGGGGGCAGCTGGAAACACCATATATTTT. The rearrangement links TRBV19 to TRBJ1-3, with 8 bases that match TRBD1. The junction had 8 bases not matched to a gene; V was cut back by 8 bases and J by 2 bases. Germline V lookup: CDR1 LNHDA, CDR2 SQIVND (reference sequence). The CDR3 length is 15 residues.

The CDR3 nucleotides are TGTGCCAGACTAAAGACAGGGGCCCCTGGGGCCAACGTCCTGACTTTC. This gives the protein CARLKTGAPGANVLTF. The genes are TRBV2 and TRBJ2-6; 8 bases map to TRBD1. Germline CDR1 reads SNHLY; CDR2 reads FYNNEI. There are 16 residues in the CDR3. Trimming removed 9 bases from V and 2 bases from J; junction bases left unmatched: 9. The full variable domain, its missing parts supplied by reference TRBV2 and TRBJ2-6, is EPEVTQTPSHQVTQMGQEVILRCVPISNHLYFYWYRQILGQKVEFLVSFYNNEISEKSEIFDDQFSVERPDGSNFTLKIRSTKLEDSAMYFCARLKTGAPGANVLTFGAGSRLTVL.

The chain joins TRBV14 to TRBJ1-1; D is ambiguous. CDR1 and CDR2 (germline): SGHDN, FVKESK. The ends were cut back, 0 bases at V and 1 base at J, with 6 bases in the middle. The CDR3 sequence is 14 residues long. The CDR3 coding sequence is TGTGCCAGCAGCCAAGACTTTAGGAACACTGAAGCTTTCTTT. Its protein product is CASSQDFRNTEAFF.

This rearrangement joins TRBV29-1 to TRBJ2-2; 9 bases fit TRBD2. CDR1 and CDR2 from the germline V gene are SQVTM and ANQGSEA. Unmatched junction bases numbered 8, after V lost 3 bases and J lost 0 bases. CDR3 length: 17 amino acids. This chain's CDR3 is CSVERPGTSSNTGELFF. In DNA, the CDR3 is TGCAGCGTTGAGAGGCCAGGGACTAGCTCGAACACCGGGGAGCTGTTTTTT.

The chain links TRBV6-5 to TRBJ1-2; D not certain. Trimming removed 6 bases at V and 4 bases at J, with 12 bases between. The length of the CDR3 is 13 residues. Germline V gene lookup returns CDR1 MNHEY and CDR2 SVGAGI. CDR3 in amino acids: CASRSGVVYGYTF. CDR3 coding DNA: TGTGCCAGCAGGTCAGGTGTAGTCTATGGCTACACCTTC.

The V call is TRBV9, the J call TRBJ1-1; unclear D gene. Germline assignment: CDR1 SGDLS and CDR2 YYNGEE. Trimming took 0 bases from V and 1 from J, leaving 10 bases between them. The CDR3 totals 15 residues. Here the CDR3 DNA reads TGTGCCAGCAGCGTAGGAGACACAGAGAACACTGAAGCTTTCTTT. As protein: CASSVGDTENTEAFF.

The CDR3 nucleotides are TGCGCCAGCAGCCAGGACAGGACCAACACCGGGGAGCTGTTTTTT. Translating gives CASSQDRTNTGELFF. The rearrangement uses TRBV5-1 and TRBJ2-2; 7 bases align to TRBD1. Per the germline V gene, CDR1 is SGHRS and CDR2 is YFSETQ. This CDR3 has 15 residues. V trimming: 4 bases; J trimming: 2 bases; junction bases outside the gene matches: 5.

CDR3 sequence (DNA): TGTGCCAGCAGCTTAGCTTTGGGTTGGAGCGAAAAACTGTTTTTT. Encoded protein: CASSLALGWSEKLFF. The chain joins TRBV7-2 to TRBJ1-4; D unclear. CDR1 is SGHTA, CDR2 FQGNSA, per germline. This CDR3 contains 15 residues. V dropped 0 bases and J dropped 8 bases, with 13 bases sitting between them.

The chain carries TRBV27 and TRBJ2-7; D is unresolved. CDR3 length: 14 amino acids. V was shortened by 6 bases and J by 0 bases, with 12 bases between the two germline ends. Germline V lookup: CDR1 MNHEY, CDR2 SMNVEV (reference sequence). CDR3 sequence reads: CASSLEPYSYEQYF. In DNA, the CDR3 is TGTGCCAGCAGCCTGGAGCCCTACTCCTACGAGCAGTACTTC.

This chain joins TRBV28 and TRBJ2-1; D possibly corresponds to TRBD2 (6 bases). There are 13 residues in the CDR3. V lost 0 bases and J 6 bases, leaving 6 bases between the germline ends. Germline V gives CDR1 MDHEN, CDR2 SYDVKM. CDR3 residues: CASSLWGGNEQFF. In nucleotides, the CDR3 is TGTGCCAGCAGTTTATGGGGGGGCAATGAGCAGTTCTTC.

The J gene is TRBJ1-1, the V gene TRBV12-3 or TRBV12-4; 7 nucleotides match TRBD1. The CDR3 consists of 13 residues. V gave up 7 bases and J gave up 6 bases; unmatched junction bases: 8. CDR3 bases: TGTGCCAGCACCGACGACAGGGTCTCTGAAGCTTTCTTT. It translates to CASTDDRVSEAFF.

The chain carries TRBV2 and TRBJ1-1, with D hard to call. This CDR3 contains 14 residues. Trimming shortened V by 3 bases and J by 0 bases, and 8 bases separated the two germline ends. Germline CDR1 reads SNHLY; CDR2 reads FYNNEI. In nucleotides, the CDR3 is TGTGCCAGCAGTGACCCAGGTGTGAACACTGAAGCTTTCTTT. This translates into CASSDPGVNTEAFF.

V usage is TRBV30 and J usage is TRBJ2-2; D call uncertain. The CDR3 extends over 14 amino acids. The germline V and J ends were trimmed by 0 bases and 8 bases, with 13 bases remaining between them. The germline CDR1 and CDR2 sequences are GTSNPN and SVGIG (reference sequence). The chain's CDR3 is CAWSVSPFQGELFF. The CDR3 DNA reads as TGTGCCTGGAGTGTATCTCCTTTTCAGGGGGAGCTGTTTTTT.